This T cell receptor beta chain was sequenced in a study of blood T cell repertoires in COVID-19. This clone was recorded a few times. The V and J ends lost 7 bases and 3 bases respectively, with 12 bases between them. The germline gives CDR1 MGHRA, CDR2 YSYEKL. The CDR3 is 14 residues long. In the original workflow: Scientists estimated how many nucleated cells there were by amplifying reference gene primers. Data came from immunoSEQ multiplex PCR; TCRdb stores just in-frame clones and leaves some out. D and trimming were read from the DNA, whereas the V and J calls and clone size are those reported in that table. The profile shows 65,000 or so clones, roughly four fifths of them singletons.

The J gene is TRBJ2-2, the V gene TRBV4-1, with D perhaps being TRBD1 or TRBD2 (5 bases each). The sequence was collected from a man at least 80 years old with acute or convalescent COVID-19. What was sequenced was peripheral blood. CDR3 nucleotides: TGCGCCAGCAACCAGGGAGCCGACACCGGGGAGCTGTTTTTT. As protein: CASNQGADTGELFF.